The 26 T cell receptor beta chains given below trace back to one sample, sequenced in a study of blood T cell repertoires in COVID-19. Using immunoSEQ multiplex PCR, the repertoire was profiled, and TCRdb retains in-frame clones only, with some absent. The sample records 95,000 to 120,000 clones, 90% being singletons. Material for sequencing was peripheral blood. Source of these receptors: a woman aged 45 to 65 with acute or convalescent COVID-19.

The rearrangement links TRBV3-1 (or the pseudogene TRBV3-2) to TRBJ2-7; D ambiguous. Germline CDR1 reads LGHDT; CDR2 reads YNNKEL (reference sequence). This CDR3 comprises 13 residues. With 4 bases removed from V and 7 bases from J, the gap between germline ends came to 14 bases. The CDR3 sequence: CASSLLGSGEQYF. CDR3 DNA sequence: TGTGCCAGCAGCCTTCTAGGATCCGGGGAGCAGTACTTC.

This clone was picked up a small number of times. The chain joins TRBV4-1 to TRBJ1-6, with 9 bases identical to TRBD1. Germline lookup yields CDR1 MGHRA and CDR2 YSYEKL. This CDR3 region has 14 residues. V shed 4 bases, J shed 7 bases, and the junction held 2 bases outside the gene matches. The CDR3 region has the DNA TGCGCCAGCAGCCCCGGGACAGGGAATTCACCCCTCCACTTT. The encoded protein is CASSPGTGNSPLHF.

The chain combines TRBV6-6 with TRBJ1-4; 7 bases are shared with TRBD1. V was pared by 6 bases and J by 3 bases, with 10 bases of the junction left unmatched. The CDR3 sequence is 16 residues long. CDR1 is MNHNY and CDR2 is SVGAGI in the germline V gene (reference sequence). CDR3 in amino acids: CASRSTTGAANEKLFF. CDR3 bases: TGTGCCAGCAGATCGACTACAGGGGCGGCTAATGAAAAACTGTTTTTT.

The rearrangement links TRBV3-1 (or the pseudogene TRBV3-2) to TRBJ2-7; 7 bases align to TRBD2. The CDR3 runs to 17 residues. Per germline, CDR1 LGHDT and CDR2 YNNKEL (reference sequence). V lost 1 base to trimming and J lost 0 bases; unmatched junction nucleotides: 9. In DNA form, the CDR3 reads TGTGCCAGCAGCCAAGCGTCAATGGGGGGGTCCTCCTACGAGCAGTACTTC. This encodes CASSQASMGGSSYEQYF.

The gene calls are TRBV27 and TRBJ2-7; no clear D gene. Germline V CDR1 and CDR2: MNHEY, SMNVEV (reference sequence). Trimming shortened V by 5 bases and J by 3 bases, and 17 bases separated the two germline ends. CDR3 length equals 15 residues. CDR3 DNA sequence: TGTGCCAGCAGTCTCACAAATTCCCCAGGCTACGAGCAGTACTTC. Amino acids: CASSLTNSPGYEQYF.

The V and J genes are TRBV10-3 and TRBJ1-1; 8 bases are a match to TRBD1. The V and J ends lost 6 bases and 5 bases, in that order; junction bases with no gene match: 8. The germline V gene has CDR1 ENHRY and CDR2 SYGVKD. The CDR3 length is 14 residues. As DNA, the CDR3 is TGTGCCATCAGAGAGACAGGGGTATTTACTGAAGCTTTCTTT. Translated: CAIRETGVFTEAFF.

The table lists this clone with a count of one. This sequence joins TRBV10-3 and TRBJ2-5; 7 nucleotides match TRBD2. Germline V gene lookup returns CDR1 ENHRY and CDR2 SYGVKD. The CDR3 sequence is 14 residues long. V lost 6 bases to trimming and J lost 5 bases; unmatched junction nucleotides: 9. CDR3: CAISITAGGETQYF. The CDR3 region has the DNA TGTGCCATCAGCATAACGGCCGGGGGGGAGACCCAGTACTTC.

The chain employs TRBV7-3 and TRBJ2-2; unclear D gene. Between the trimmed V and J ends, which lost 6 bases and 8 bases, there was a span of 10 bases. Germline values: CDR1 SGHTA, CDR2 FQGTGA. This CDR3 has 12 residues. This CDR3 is CASRSSAGELFF. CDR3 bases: TGTGCCAGCAGATCTAGTGCTGGGGAGCTGTTTTTT.

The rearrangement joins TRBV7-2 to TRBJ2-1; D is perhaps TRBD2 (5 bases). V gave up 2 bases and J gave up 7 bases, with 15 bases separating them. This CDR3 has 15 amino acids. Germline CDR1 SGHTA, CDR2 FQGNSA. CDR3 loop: CASSLRGPSGNEQFF. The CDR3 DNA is TGTGCCAGCAGCTTACGCGGACCGTCGGGGAATGAGCAGTTCTTC.

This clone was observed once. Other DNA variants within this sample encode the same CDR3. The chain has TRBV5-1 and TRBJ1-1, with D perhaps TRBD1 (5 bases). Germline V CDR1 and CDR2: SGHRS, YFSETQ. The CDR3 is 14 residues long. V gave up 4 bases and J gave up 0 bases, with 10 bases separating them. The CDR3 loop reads CASSLDSMNTEAFF. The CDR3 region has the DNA TGCGCCAGCAGCCTAGACAGCATGAACACTGAAGCTTTCTTT.

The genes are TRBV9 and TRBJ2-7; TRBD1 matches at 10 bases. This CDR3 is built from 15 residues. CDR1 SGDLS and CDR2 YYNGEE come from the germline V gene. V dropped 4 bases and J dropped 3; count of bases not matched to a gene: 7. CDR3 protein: CASSPRQGASYEQYF. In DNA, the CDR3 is TGTGCCAGCAGCCCAAGACAGGGGGCGAGCTACGAGCAGTACTTC. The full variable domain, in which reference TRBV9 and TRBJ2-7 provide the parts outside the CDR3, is DSGVTQTPKHLITATGQRVTLRCSPRSGDLSVYWYQQSLDQGLQFLIQYYNGEERAKGNILERFSAQQFPDLHSELNLSSLELGDSALYFCASSPRQGASYEQYFGPGTRLTVT.

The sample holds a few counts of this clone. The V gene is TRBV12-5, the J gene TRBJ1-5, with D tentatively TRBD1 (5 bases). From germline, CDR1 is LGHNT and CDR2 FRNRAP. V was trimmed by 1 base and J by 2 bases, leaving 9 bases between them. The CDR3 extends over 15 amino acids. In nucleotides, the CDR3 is TGTGCTAGTGGTTTGGGGGGGGATGGCAATCAGCCCCAGCATTTT. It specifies CASGLGGDGNQPQHF.

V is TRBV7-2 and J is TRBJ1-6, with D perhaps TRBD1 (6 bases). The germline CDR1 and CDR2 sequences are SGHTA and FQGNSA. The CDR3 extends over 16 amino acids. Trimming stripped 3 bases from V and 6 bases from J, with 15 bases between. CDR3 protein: CASSFTGPAINSPLHF. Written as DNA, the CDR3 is TGTGCCAGCAGCTTTACAGGGCCTGCAATTAATTCACCCCTCCACTTT.

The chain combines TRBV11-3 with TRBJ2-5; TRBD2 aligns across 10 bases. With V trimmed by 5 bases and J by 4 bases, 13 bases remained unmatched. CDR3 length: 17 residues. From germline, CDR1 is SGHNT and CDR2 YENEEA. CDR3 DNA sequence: TGTGCCAGCAGCCCAGGGGGTTGGGCTAGCGGGAGAGAGACCCAGTACTTC. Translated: CASSPGGWASGRETQYF.

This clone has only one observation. CDR3 DNA sequence: TGTGCCAGCATAGGGTATGAGGGGGCAGTTGGTGGCTACACCTTC. Its protein is CASIGYEGAVGGYTF. The chain links TRBV2 to TRBJ1-2; 7 nucleotides agree with TRBD1. Trimming at V came to 7 bases and at J to 7 bases, leaving 15 bases not matched to a gene. CDR1 is SNHLY and CDR2 is FYNNEI in the germline V gene. CDR3 length: 15 amino acids.

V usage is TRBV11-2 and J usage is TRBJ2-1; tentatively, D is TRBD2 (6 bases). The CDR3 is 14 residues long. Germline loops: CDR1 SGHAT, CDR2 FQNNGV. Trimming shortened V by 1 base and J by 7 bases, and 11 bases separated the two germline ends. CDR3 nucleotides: TGTGCCAGCAGCTTAGCGGGAGTTAGGAATGAGCAGTTCTTC. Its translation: CASSLAGVRNEQFF. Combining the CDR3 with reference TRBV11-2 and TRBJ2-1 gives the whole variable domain EAGVAQSPRYKIIEKRQSVAFWCNPISGHATLYWYQQILGQGPKLLIQFQNNGVVDDSQLPKDRFSAERLKGVDSTLKIQPAKLEDSAVYLCASSLAGVRNEQFFGPGTRLTVL.

The CDR3 protein is CASSRGTGELFF. The DNA for the CDR3 is TGTGCCAGTAGTCGAGGGACCGGGGAGCTGTTTTTT. The chain joins TRBV19 to TRBJ2-2; a possible D gene is TRBD2 (5 bases). There are 12 residues in the CDR3. V dropped 5 bases and J dropped 5 bases, with 6 bases sitting between them. The germline gives CDR1 LNHDA, CDR2 SQIVND (reference sequence).

This chain's CDR3 is CASSPMGWSAGRDEQYF. The CDR3 DNA is TGTGCCAGCAGCCCTATGGGTTGGTCAGCGGGTAGAGACGAGCAGTACTTC. J is TRBJ2-7 and V is TRBV7-6; weak D call: TRBD2 (6 bases). This CDR3 is 17 amino acids long. Trimming took 5 bases from V and 5 from J, leaving 25 bases between them. Germline V lookup: CDR1 SGHVS, CDR2 FNYEAQ.

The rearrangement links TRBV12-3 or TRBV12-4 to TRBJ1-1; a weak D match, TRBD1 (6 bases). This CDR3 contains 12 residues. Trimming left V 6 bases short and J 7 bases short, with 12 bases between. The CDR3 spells CASRSQGIEAFF. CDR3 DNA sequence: TGTGCCAGCAGATCCCAGGGGATTGAAGCTTTCTTT.

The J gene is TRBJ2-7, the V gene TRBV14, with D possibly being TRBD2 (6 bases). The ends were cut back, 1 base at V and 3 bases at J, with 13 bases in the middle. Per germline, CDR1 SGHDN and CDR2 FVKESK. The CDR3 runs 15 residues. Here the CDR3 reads CASSQADPGDYEQYF. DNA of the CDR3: TGTGCCAGCAGCCAAGCGGACCCGGGGGACTACGAGCAGTACTTC. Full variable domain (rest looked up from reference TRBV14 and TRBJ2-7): EAGVTQFPSHSVIEKGQTVTLRCDPISGHDNLYWYRRVMGKEIKFLLHFVKESKQDESGMPNNRFLAERTGGTYSTLKVQPAELEDSGVYFCASSQADPGDYEQYFGPGTRLTVT.

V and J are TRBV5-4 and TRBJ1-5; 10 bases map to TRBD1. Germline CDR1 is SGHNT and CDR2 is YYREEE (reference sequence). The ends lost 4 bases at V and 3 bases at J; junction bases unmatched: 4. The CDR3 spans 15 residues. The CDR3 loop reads CASSAGTGDNQPQHF. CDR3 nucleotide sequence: TGTGCCAGCAGCGCCGGGACAGGGGACAATCAGCCCCAGCATTTT. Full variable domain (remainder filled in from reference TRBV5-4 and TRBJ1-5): ETGVTQSPTHLIKTRGQQVTLRCSSQSGHNTVSWYQQALGQGPQFIFQYYREEENGRGNFPPRFSGLQFPNYSSELNVNALELDDSALYLCASSAGTGDNQPQHFGDGTRLSIL.

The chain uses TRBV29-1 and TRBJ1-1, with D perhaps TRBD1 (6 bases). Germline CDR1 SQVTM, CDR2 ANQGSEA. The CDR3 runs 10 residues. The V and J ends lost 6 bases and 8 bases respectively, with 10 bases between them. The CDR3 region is CSVGQLEAFF. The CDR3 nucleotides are TGCAGCGTCGGACAGCTCGAAGCTTTCTTT. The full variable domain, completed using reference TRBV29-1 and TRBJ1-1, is SAVISQKPSRDICQRGTSLTIQCQVDSQVTMMFWYRQQPGQSLTLIATANQGSEATYESGFVIDKFPISRPNLTFSTLTVSNMSPEDSSIYLCSVGQLEAFFGQGTRLTVV.

In DNA form, the CDR3 reads TGTGCCACCAGTGCCAGGGGGTACACTGAAGCTTTCTTT. Translation gives CATSARGYTEAFF. V gene TRBV24-1 combines with J gene TRBJ1-1, with 7 bases lining up with TRBD1. The CDR3 is 13 amino acids. Per germline, CDR1 KGHDR and CDR2 SFDVKD. V gave up 5 bases and J gave up 3 bases; unmatched junction bases: 2.

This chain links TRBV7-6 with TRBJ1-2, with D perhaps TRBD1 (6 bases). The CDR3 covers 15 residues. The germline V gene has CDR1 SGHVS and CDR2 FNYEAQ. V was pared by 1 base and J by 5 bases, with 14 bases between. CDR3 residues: CASSLGTAGDYGYTF. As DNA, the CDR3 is TGTGCCAGCAGCTTAGGGACGGCAGGGGATTATGGCTACACCTTC.

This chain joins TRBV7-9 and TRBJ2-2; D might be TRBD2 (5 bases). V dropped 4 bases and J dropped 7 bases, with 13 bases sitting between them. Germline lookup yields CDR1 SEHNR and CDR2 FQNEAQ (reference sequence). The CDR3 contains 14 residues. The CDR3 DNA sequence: TGTGCCAGCAGCTCCGGATGGGGAGACGGGGAGCTGTTTTTT. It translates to CASSSGWGDGELFF.

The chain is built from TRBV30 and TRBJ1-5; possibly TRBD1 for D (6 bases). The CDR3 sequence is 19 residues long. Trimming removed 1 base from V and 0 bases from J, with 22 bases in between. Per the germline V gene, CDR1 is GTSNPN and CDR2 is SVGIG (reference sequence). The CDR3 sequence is CAWSDPSGQGLLSNQPQHF. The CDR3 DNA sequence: TGTGCCTGGAGTGACCCGTCGGGGCAGGGGCTACTTAGCAATCAGCCCCAGCATTTT.